The clone carrying this T cell receptor (beta chain) was counted at least ten times. Trimming took off 3 bases at V and 6 bases at J, with 18 bases between the two ends. Germline V gives CDR1 MDHEN, CDR2 SYDVKM. The CDR3 contains 16 residues. This specimen comes from a study of T cells in Graves' hyperthyroidism and ophthalmopathy. The TCR beta CDR3 regions underwent amplification using RNA transcripts as the source. The TCR CDR3 first-round RT-PCR relied on the HTBI primer set. TCRdb analysed the multiplex PCR reads with MiXCR anew, one entry per CDR3 protein. Of around 430,000 distinct CDR3 sequences detected, more than 13% appear once; the ten largest clones hold roughly 33%.

This chain uses TRBV28 with TRBJ2-1, with D perhaps TRBD1 or TRBD2 (6 bases each). Sequences were obtained from blood. This clonotype originated in a woman between 25 and 40 years old with Graves' hyperthyroidism. CDR3 loop: CASSFEIRLGGNEQFF. The CDR3 region has the DNA TGTGCCAGCAGTTTCGAAATCAGACTAGGGGGCAATGAGCAGTTCTTC.